The T cell receptor beta chain under discussion was sequenced for a study of blood T cell repertoires in COVID-19. Sequencing used immunoSEQ multiplex PCR; TCRdb keeps in-frame clones, though not all of them. Here the sample spans 55,000 to 80,000 clones, approximately 92% being singletons. Sequencing used peripheral blood. The sequence derives from a man between 50 and 59 years old with active COVID-19.

The CDR3 is CARKDRPYEQYF. The CDR3 bases are TGTGCCAGGAAAGACAGGCCCTACGAGCAGTACTTC. V gene TRBV6-4 combines with J gene TRBJ2-7; possible D gene TRBD1, 6 bases. Trimming cost V 9 bases and J 2 bases, with 11 bases left between them. The CDR3 length is 12 residues. From germline, CDR1 is MRHNA and CDR2 SNTAGT.